A selection of T cell receptor beta chains follows, all from one sample in a study of T cells in Graves' hyperthyroidism and ophthalmopathy. TCRdb reprocessed the multiplex PCR reads via MiXCR and lists one record per CDR3 protein. This sample has about 560,000 distinct CDR3 sequences; 15% to 19% occur once, and the top ten carry under 7.5%. The sample was blood. These receptors all stem from a woman aged 25 to 39 with Graves' hyperthyroidism. Both conserved end residues are part of each CDR3. Each record gives: J gene, D gene, CDR3 length, V gene, clone size, CDR3 protein, CDR3 DNA. D genes are given only for firm matches. Some rows have no size entry. The others give once, few or many, or a class for an expanded clone.

TRBJ2-7 . 15 TRBV4-1 many CASSQRLSFSYEQYF TGCGCCAGCAGCCAGCGACTATCCTTCTCCTACGAGCAGTACTTC
TRBJ1-1 TRBD1 14 TRBV2 many CASSPQGARTEAFF TGTGCCAGCAGCCCACAGGGGGCGAGGACTGAAGCTTTCTTT
TRBJ2-7 TRBD1 14 TRBV28 many CASSATGTGREQYF TGTGCCAGCAGTGCTACTGGGACAGGGCGCGAGCAGTACTTC
TRBJ1-1 . 14 TRBV2 many CASTAKFLNTEAFF TGTGCCAGCACCGCCAAGTTTTTGAACACTGAAGCTTTCTTT
TRBJ2-1 TRBD2 15 TRBV2 many CASTPGASGTNEQFF TGTGCCAGCACACCAGGGGCTAGCGGGACCAATGAGCAGTTCTTC
TRBJ2-1 TRBD2 16 TRBV7-3 few CASSLIGLAGGNEQFF TGTGCCAGCAGCTTAATAGGTCTAGCGGGAGGCAATGAGCAGTTCTTC
TRBJ1-2 . 13 TRBV3-1 many CASSQYSEYGYTF TGTGCCAGCAGCCAATACAGTGAATATGGCTACACCTTC
TRBJ2-7 . 16 TRBV5-6 once CASSSLPGLLTYEQYF TGTGCCAGCAGCTCCCTTCCGGGACTTTTAACCTACGAGCAGTACTTC
TRBJ2-7 . 15 TRBV27 many CASKSLVPRGYEQYF TGTGCCAGCAAGAGTCTAGTCCCCAGGGGTTACGAGCAGTACTTC
TRBJ2-1 TRBD2 14 TRBV30 many CAWSGGGSYNEQFF TGTGCCTGGAGTGGCGGGGGTTCCTACAATGAGCAGTTCTTC
TRBJ1-2 . 13 TRBV14 . CASSQGLGHGYTF TGTGCCAGCAGCCAAGGACTGGGTCATGGCTACACCTTC
TRBJ1-5 . 15 TRBV18 many CASSPRQPVDQPQHF TGTGCCAGCTCACCCCGACAGCCTGTAGATCAGCCCCAGCATTTT
TRBJ1-5 TRBD1 16 TRBV15 few CATSRDLARGRQPQHF TGTGCCACCAGCAGAGATCTCGCCAGGGGGCGTCAGCCCCAGCATTTT
TRBJ2-7 . 11 TRBV6-1 once CGVRGGYEQYF TGTGGCGTAAGGGGGGGATACGAGCAGTACTTC
TRBJ1-2 . 12 TRBV24-1 few CATSDINYGYTF TGTGCCACCAGTGACATAAACTATGGCTACACCTTC
TRBJ2-1 . 14 TRBV27 . CASSLSPINNEQFF TGTGCCAGCAGTTTATCTCCCATAAACAATGAGCAGTTCTTC
TRBJ2-1 . 14 TRBV5-4 many CASSTRNGNNEQFF TGTGCCAGCAGTACCCGGAATGGGAACAATGAGCAGTTCTTC
TRBJ2-7 . 17 TRBV20-1 many CSARDWTGRESSYEQYF TGCAGTGCTAGAGATTGGACAGGGCGGGAGAGCTCCTACGAGCAGTACTTC
TRBJ1-2 TRBD1 17 TRBV7-9 many CASSLEAGGPTSHGYTF TGTGCCAGCAGCTTAGAGGCAGGGGGCCCAACCTCCCATGGCTACACCTTC
TRBJ1-2 TRBD1 13 TRBV30 once CAWGGQGGVGYTF TGTGCCTGGGGCGGACAGGGTGGTGTCGGCTACACCTTC
TRBJ2-3 TRBD2 15 TRBV5-4 . CASSWGTSGPDTQYF TGTGCCAGCAGCTGGGGGACTAGCGGGCCTGATACGCAGTATTTT
TRBJ2-2 . 13 TRBV10-1 many CASSEGSAGELFF TGCGCCAGCAGTGAAGGTAGCGCCGGGGAGCTGTTTTTT
TRBJ2-4 . 20 TRBV27 . CASNHSRERAQPAAKNIQYF TGTGCCAGCAACCATTCTAGGGAAAGGGCACAACCGGCGGCCAAAAACATTCAGTACTTC
TRBJ2-1 . 15 TRBV10-1 . CASSDPGEEGNEQFF TGCGCCAGCAGTGATCCGGGAGAGGAGGGAAATGAGCAGTTCTTC
TRBJ1-3 TRBD1 16 TRBV18 . CASSPPGTVAGNTIYF TGTGCCAGCTCACCACCCGGGACAGTCGCTGGAAACACCATATATTTT
TRBJ2-7 TRBD1 16 TRBV9 few CASSVAETGGPYEQYF TGTGCCAGCAGCGTAGCGGAGACAGGGGGGCCCTACGAGCAGTACTTC
TRBJ2-7 TRBD2 16 TRBV3-1 many CASSQDRGRERYEQYF TGTGCCAGCAGCCAAGATCGCGGGAGGGAACGCTACGAGCAGTACTTC
TRBJ1-5 . 13 TRBV27 many CASSLSPNQPQHF TGTGCCAGCAGTTTATCACCAAATCAGCCCCAGCATTTT
TRBJ1-4 . 14 TRBV12-3/TRBV12-4 few CASSPGPNNEKLFF TGTGCCAGCAGCCCGGGTCCAAATAATGAAAAACTGTTTTTT
TRBJ2-5 TRBD2 16 TRBV30 many CAWSWAGTSGKETQYF TGTGCCTGGAGTTGGGCCGGGACTAGCGGAAAAGAGACCCAGTACTTC
TRBJ2-3 TRBD2 17 TRBV7-2 many CASSLVAGGSGTDTQYF TGTGCCAGCAGCTTAGTTGCGGGAGGGAGTGGGACAGATACGCAGTATTTT
TRBJ2-7 . 12 TRBV11-2 many CASSAAPYEQYF TGTGCCAGCAGCGCTGCTCCCTACGAGCAGTACTTC
TRBJ2-1 . 11 TRBV7-9 . CASSLHLEQFF TGTGCCAGCAGCTTGCACCTTGAGCAGTTCTTC
TRBJ1-1 . 14 TRBV27 few CASRDRSGYTEAFF TGTGCCAGCAGGGACCGATCAGGGTACACTGAAGCTTTCTTT
TRBJ2-1 TRBD2 16 TRBV7-3 many CASSPMTSGSINEQFF TGTGCCAGCAGCCCCATGACTAGCGGGAGTATAAATGAGCAGTTCTTC
TRBJ2-7 TRBD1 14 TRBV6-1 . CASSYGDRGYEQYF TGTGCCAGCAGTTATGGGGACAGGGGTTACGAGCAGTACTTC
TRBJ2-6 . 18 TRBV9 . CASSVAPGTLSGANVLTF TGTGCCAGCAGCGTAGCCCCCGGGACTTTGTCTGGGGCCAACGTCCTGACTTTC
TRBJ2-4 TRBD2 19 TRBV2 . CASRSGAGGQMGAKNIQYF TGTGCCAGCAGGTCCGGGGCGGGAGGACAAATGGGGGCCAAAAACATTCAGTACTTC
TRBJ2-1 . 14 TRBV12-3/TRBV12-4 few CASSPRQPRGEQFF TGTGCCAGCAGTCCCCGACAGCCCCGGGGGGAGCAGTTCTTC
TRBJ2-1 TRBD2 13 TRBV5-1 many CAISTAGGNEQFF TGCGCCATCTCGACGGCGGGAGGCAATGAGCAGTTCTTC
TRBJ2-3 . 13 TRBV20-1 many CSASELGTDTQYF TGCAGTGCTAGCGAGCTTGGGACAGATACGCAGTATTTT
TRBJ2-2 TRBD1 15 TRBV27 many CASNGQGSGTGELFF TGTGCCAGCAACGGACAGGGCTCGGGCACCGGGGAGCTGTTTTTT
TRBJ2-3 . 15 TRBV11-2 . CASSLQGISTDTQYF TGTGCCAGCAGCTTACAAGGGATTAGCACAGATACGCAGTATTTT
TRBJ2-1 TRBD2 14 TRBV19 . CASISLADYNEQFF TGTGCCAGTATTAGTCTAGCGGACTACAATGAGCAGTTCTTC
TRBJ2-7 TRBD1 20 TRBV28 many CASSLVQARWQGGKDYEQYF TGTGCCAGCAGTTTAGTGCAGGCGCGCTGGCAAGGGGGCAAGGACTACGAGCAGTACTTC
TRBJ1-2 . 13 TRBV20-1 . CSAWATGLDGYTF TGCAGTGCATGGGCCACGGGATTGGATGGCTACACCTTC
TRBJ2-3 TRBD1 14 TRBV30 few CAWTRQGYTDTQYF TGTGCCTGGACCAGACAGGGGTATACAGATACGCAGTATTTT
TRBJ2-1 . 14 TRBV11-2 many CASSLVGTYNEQFF TGTGCCAGCAGCTTAGTGGGAACCTACAATGAGCAGTTCTTC
TRBJ1-4 . 15 TRBV6-5 . CASSYVRGNNEKLFF TGTGCCAGCAGTTACGTAAGGGGAAATAATGAAAAACTGTTTTTT
TRBJ2-5 . 12 TRBV2 . CAGSLNGETQYF TGTGCCGGCAGTTTAAATGGGGAGACCCAGTACTTC
TRBJ1-5 TRBD1 17 TRBV12-3/TRBV12-4 many CASSPRTGSLSNQPQHF TGTGCCAGCAGTCCAAGGACAGGGTCGCTGAGCAATCAGCCCCAGCATTTT
TRBJ2-2 TRBD2 18 TRBV12-3/TRBV12-4 . CASSSGLAGERSTGELFF TGTGCCAGCAGTTCGGGACTAGCGGGAGAAAGATCCACCGGGGAGCTGTTTTTT
TRBJ2-1 . 14 TRBV6-2/TRBV6-3 many CASTREGSYNEQFF TGTGCCAGCACCCGTGAGGGTTCCTACAATGAGCAGTTCTTC
TRBJ2-7 TRBD1 18 TRBV7-6 . CASSLGYAGQGALAEQYF TGTGCCAGCAGCTTAGGGTATGCGGGACAGGGGGCCCTTGCCGAGCAGTACTTC
TRBJ2-3 TRBD2 17 TRBV7-9 many CASSRGMAGGPSDTQYF TGTGCCAGCAGCCGAGGGATGGCGGGAGGGCCGTCAGATACGCAGTATTTT
TRBJ1-5 . 15 TRBV7-2 many CASSPTQGWSQPQHF TGTGCCAGCAGCCCTACACAGGGATGGAGTCAGCCCCAGCATTTT
TRBJ1-2 TRBD1 15 TRBV28 . CASSTGVQGGYGYTF TGTGCCAGCAGTACGGGGGTACAGGGGGGCTATGGCTACACCTTC